This T cell receptor beta chain was identified in a study of T cell changes during pregnancy in multiple sclerosis. Only in-frame clones appear in the TCRdb table, and some are missing; sequencing was by immunoSEQ multiplex PCR. Of tens of thousands of clones listed, approximately 95% are singletons. The CDR3 length is 15 residues. J was trimmed by 8 bases and V by 8 bases; bases with no gene match: 16. Germline CDR1 reads MNHEY; CDR2 reads SMNVEV (reference sequence). The J gene is TRBJ1-1, the V gene TRBV27; 8 bases match TRBD1. The sequenced sample was peripheral blood, obtained in the second trimester of pregnancy. The sequence was collected from a female donor in good health, enrolled as a control in a pregnancy study. This CDR3 reads CASLSAGGSLGEAFF. For the CDR3, the DNA is TGTGCCAGCCTTAGCGCAGGGGGCTCCCTTGGGGAAGCTTTCTTT.